These 14 T cell receptor beta chains were sequenced from one sample in a study of shared clonotypes between healthy human individuals. TCRdb's table, derived via immunoSEQ multiplex PCR, lists solely in-frame clones and lacks some. The sample shows over 2 million clones, around 93% of them seen only once. Sequenced sample: naive CD4+ T cells from PBMCs. Subset denoted: CD45RA+ positively selected. The receptors were gathered from a man between 18 and 35 years old in good health. Some clones in this sample may be carry-over from other donors' samples.

J is TRBJ2-3 and V is TRBV29-1; either TRBD1 or TRBD2 may supply D (6 bases each). Trimming pared 6 bases from V and 1 base from J, leaving 14 bases between. The CDR3 extends over 14 amino acids. Per the germline V gene, CDR1 is SQVTM and CDR2 is ANQGSEA. This CDR3 is CSVSTGGGTDTQYF. The CDR3 bases are TGCAGCGTCTCTACCGGGGGCGGCACAGATACGCAGTATTTT.

This clone was seen just once. V is TRBV5-1 and J is TRBJ2-1; 9 bases align to TRBD2. The germline V gene has CDR1 SGHRS and CDR2 YFSETQ. V dropped 3 bases and J dropped 4; count of bases not matched to a gene: 5. This CDR3 has 15 residues. For the CDR3, the DNA is TGCGCCAGCAGCTCTCCAGCGGGGGGATACAATGAGCAGTTCTTC. Its translation is CASSSPAGGYNEQFF.

In DNA, the CDR3 is TGTGCCAGCTCCCGCGACAGTTCTGGGGCCAACGTCCTGACTTTC. Translating gives CASSRDSSGANVLTF. The chain employs TRBV18 and TRBJ2-6, with D maybe TRBD1 (5 bases). The V end was cut by 6 bases, the J end by 1 base, with 10 bases between. Germline V gene lookup returns CDR1 KGHSH and CDR2 LQKENI. This CDR3 has 15 residues.

J is TRBJ2-7 and V is TRBV18, with a possible D match to TRBD2 (6 bases). V dropped 5 bases and J dropped 0 bases, with 14 bases sitting between them. Germline lookup yields CDR1 KGHSH and CDR2 LQKENI. The length of the CDR3 is 15 residues. CDR3 protein: CASSKLSGGSYEQYF. As DNA, the CDR3 is TGTGCCAGCTCAAAACTTAGCGGTGGCTCCTACGAGCAGTACTTC.

The V and J genes are TRBV5-1 and TRBJ1-2; D may be TRBD1 (6 bases). The CDR3 is 15 amino acids. V was shortened by 0 bases and J by 5 bases, with 14 bases between the two germline ends. Germline CDR1 and CDR2: SGHRS and YFSETQ. DNA of the CDR3: TGCGCCAGCAGCTTGGGGACAGTGAATATTTATGGCTACACCTTC. Encoded protein: CASSLGTVNIYGYTF.

V usage is TRBV28 and J usage is TRBJ1-2; TRBD1 agrees at 9 bases. After removal of 2 bases from V and 5 bases from J, the junction contained 6 bases not matched to a gene. Looked up from germline, CDR1 is MDHEN and CDR2 is SYDVKM. The CDR3 has 15 amino acids. The CDR3 DNA reads as TGTGCCAGCAGTTTAGTACAGGGGGCGGGATATGGCTACACCTTC. As protein: CASSLVQGAGYGYTF.

The chain is built from TRBV7-9 and TRBJ2-1; D call uncertain. The CDR3 consists of 13 residues. CDR1 SEHNR and CDR2 FQNEAQ come from the germline V gene (reference sequence). Between the trimmed V and J ends, which lost 5 bases and 9 bases, there was a span of 14 bases. CDR3 sequence: CASSPLLDGEQFF. CDR3 nucleotides: TGTGCCAGCAGCCCACTACTGGACGGTGAGCAGTTCTTC.

This clone has a handful of counts. The V call is TRBV6-1, the J call TRBJ1-3; D is undetermined. Between the trimmed V and J ends, which lost 4 bases and 4 bases, there was a span of 14 bases. The length of the CDR3 is 15 residues. The germline gives CDR1 MNHNS, CDR2 SASEGT. In DNA form, the CDR3 reads TGTGCCAGCAGTGGGGGAGGGCTCGGGGGAAACACCATATATTTT. It encodes CASSGGGLGGNTIYF.

The CDR3 here is CASAQGVEKLFF. In DNA, the CDR3 is TGTGCCAGCGCACAGGGGGTAGAAAAACTGTTTTTT. The rearrangement uses TRBV2 and TRBJ1-4; 8 bases align to TRBD1. CDR3 size: 12 residues. Germline CDR1 and CDR2: SNHLY and FYNNEI. V dropped 8 bases and J dropped 8; count of bases not matched to a gene: 4.

This sequence joins TRBV28 and TRBJ2-1, with 10 bases identical to TRBD2. Germline-derived CDR1 and CDR2 are MDHEN and SYDVKM. This CDR3 contains 18 residues. V was clipped by 6 bases and J by 5 bases; unmatched bases: 16. CDR3 bases: TGTGCCAGCAGCCCCGGACTAGCGGAGGGCTATCGCCACAATGAGCAGTTCTTC. Encoded protein: CASSPGLAEGYRHNEQFF.

V gene TRBV4-1 combines with J gene TRBJ1-2; 9 bases map to TRBD1. CDR3 length equals 15 residues. After removal of 0 bases from V and 6 bases from J, the junction contained 5 bases not matched to a gene. The germline CDR1 and CDR2 sequences are MGHRA and YSYEKL. As DNA, the CDR3 is TGCGCCAGCAGCCAAGAGTCGGGACAGGGCCATGGCTACACCTTC. Its translation is CASSQESGQGHGYTF.

The J gene is TRBJ2-2, the V gene TRBV28; 7 nucleotides line up with TRBD2. The junction had 10 bases not matched to a gene; V was cut back by 8 bases and J by 4 bases. Germline CDR1 and CDR2: MDHEN and SYDVKM. There are 15 residues in the CDR3. DNA of the CDR3: TGTGCCAGCGGTATAAGCGGGACTCCCACCGGGGAGCTGTTTTTT. Translation: CASGISGTPTGELFF.

The chain carries TRBV5-1 and TRBJ2-7, with 8 positions matching TRBD2. V dropped 5 bases and J dropped 4; count of bases not matched to a gene: 8. CDR3 length: 14 residues. In germline, CDR1 is SGHRS, CDR2 YFSETQ. CDR3 in amino acids: CASSAGLAHYEQYF. CDR3 DNA: TGCGCCAGCAGTGCTGGACTAGCACATTACGAGCAGTACTTC.

Details on this clone: At the DNA level, this CDR3 is encoded by other sequences in the same sample as well. The chain uses TRBV5-1 and TRBJ1-5, with a tentative D call TRBD1 (5 bases). Germline V gene sequence: CDR1 SGHRS, CDR2 YFSETQ. CDR3 size: 13 residues. V lost 4 bases, J lost 6 bases, and 11 bases lay in between. In DNA, the CDR3 is TGCGCCAGCAGCCTCCAGGGAGGTCAGCCCCAGCATTTT. This gives the protein CASSLQGGQPQHF.